The next 16 T cell receptor beta chains were all read from a single sample in a study of T cells after yellow fever vaccination. TCRdb reanalysed the 5' RACE reads using MiXCR and keeps one entry per CDR3 protein. The sample gives over 45,000 distinct CDR3 sequences, approximately 7.7% of which show up once; around two fifths is in the top ten. This specimen was CD8+ T cells sorted from PBMCs, taken on the day of the first yellow fever vaccination. The source is a young man who received the YFV17D yellow fever vaccine.

This clonotype has just a few counts. The CDR3 reads CASSFRYPGQITYEQYF. The CDR3 DNA is TGTGCCAGCAGCTTTCGCTATCCGGGACAGATTACCTACGAGCAGTACTTC. The chain links TRBV7-9 to TRBJ2-7; TRBD1 agrees at 7 bases. Trimming cost V 3 bases and J 2 bases; bases outside gene matches: 13. The CDR3 is 17 residues long. The germline V gene encodes CDR1 SEHNR and CDR2 FQNEAQ (reference sequence).

CDR3 sequence: CASSVVETPGHLRGNTIYF. The CDR3 bases are TGTGCCAGCAGCGTAGTCGAGACCCCGGGACACCTCCGAGGAAACACCATATATTTT. This chain uses TRBV9 with TRBJ1-3; D is possibly TRBD1 (6 bases). This CDR3 has 19 residues. The V end was cut by 0 bases, the J end by 4 bases, with 23 bases between. Germline CDR1 and CDR2: SGDLS and YYNGEE.

This clonotype has just a few counts. The chain recombines TRBV6-1 with TRBJ1-5, with TRBD1 matching 8 bases. The V gene's germline CDR1 is MNHNS and CDR2 SASEGT. The V and J ends lost 5 bases and 3 bases, in that order; junction bases with no gene match: 3. The CDR3 is 14 amino acids. The CDR3 sequence: CASSRQGINQPQHF. The CDR3 DNA is TGTGCCAGCAGTCGACAGGGGATCAATCAGCCCCAGCATTTT.

In its sample, this clonotype was seen many times. The chain couples TRBV12-3 or TRBV12-4 to TRBJ2-2; 7 bases are a match to TRBD1. V trimming: 8 bases; J trimming: 5 bases; junction bases outside the gene matches: 5. The CDR3 is 13 amino acids. CDR3 DNA sequence: TGTGCCAGCGGGGACAGTATAACCGGGGAGCTGTTTTTT. Translation: CASGDSITGELFF.

This clonotype was counted between two and nine times. This chain connects TRBV7-8 to TRBJ1-6; D not certain. This CDR3 region has 13 residues. Germline lookup yields CDR1 SGHVS and CDR2 FQNEAQ. The ends were cut back, 5 bases at V and 8 bases at J, with 10 bases in the middle. Here the CDR3 DNA reads TGTGCCAGCAGCCCACGAGTATATTCACCCCTCCACTTT. Translating it yields CASSPRVYSPLHF.

This clonotype showed up many times. The V call is TRBV28, the J call TRBJ2-3, with D unresolved. V gave up 3 bases and J gave up 0 bases, with 16 bases separating them. The CDR3 runs to 17 residues. Germline-derived CDR1 and CDR2 are MDHEN and SYDVKM. DNA of the CDR3: TGTGCCAGCAGTTTGGGATGGGATTTGACTAGCACAGATACGCAGTATTTT. Residues: CASSLGWDLTSTDTQYF.

This clonotype was seen more than once but under ten times. The chain joins TRBV5-1 to TRBJ2-5; no clear D gene. The CDR3 spans 14 residues. CDR1 is SGHRS and CDR2 is YFSETQ in the germline V gene. Trimming shortened V by 1 base and J by 1 base, and 8 bases separated the two germline ends. The CDR3 region has the DNA TGCGCCAGCAGCTTGTACGTGGGCCAAGAGACCCAGTACTTC. Translated: CASSLYVGQETQYF.

This clonotype was counted ten times or more. The chain links TRBV10-3 to TRBJ2-7; D is undetermined. Germline V CDR1 and CDR2: ENHRY, SYGVKD. This CDR3 contains 12 residues. Trimming shortened V by 0 bases and J by 5 bases, and 5 bases separated the two germline ends. CDR3 sequence reads: CAISESEDEQYF. As DNA, the CDR3 is TGTGCCATCAGTGAGTCTGAAGACGAGCAGTACTTC.

A few counts support this clonotype. The CDR3 loop reads CASSYSDNEQFF. CDR3 nucleotides: TGTGCCAGCAGTTACTCAGACAATGAGCAGTTCTTC. This chain connects TRBV6-2 or TRBV6-3 to TRBJ2-1; D unclear. V was pared by 0 bases and J by 5 bases, with 2 bases between. Germline values: CDR1 MNHEY, CDR2 SVGEGT. CDR3 length: 12 amino acids.

As for this clonotype: It may be a read error: a sequence one base away is much more abundant. The chain couples TRBV7-2 to TRBJ2-3; D is uncertain. Trimming took off 1 base at V and 3 bases at J, with 11 bases between the two ends. This CDR3 region has 15 residues. In germline, CDR1 is SGHTA, CDR2 FQGNSA. This CDR3 is CASSLVVEGTDTQYF. CDR3 sequence (DNA): TGTGCCAGCAGCTTAGTGGTAGAAGGGACAGATACGCAGTATTTT. Full variable domain (missing parts from reference TRBV7-2 and TRBJ2-3): GAGVSQSPSNKVTEKGKDVELRCDPISGHTALYWYRQSLGQGLEFLIYFQGNSAPDKSGLPSDRFSAERTGGSVSTLTIQRTQQEDSAVYLCASSLVVEGTDTQYFGPGTRLTVL.

In this sample, this clonotype turned up a few times. The rearrangement joins TRBV6-5 to TRBJ1-2; TRBD1 matches at 7 bases. The J segment lost 9 bases and the V segment lost 4 bases, leaving 5 bases of the junction unmatched. The CDR3 is 12 residues long. Germline V gives CDR1 MNHEY, CDR2 SVGAGI. For the CDR3, the DNA is TGTGCCAGCAGTTCGGGACAGAGAAGCTACACCTTC. Amino acids: CASSSGQRSYTF.

This chain uses TRBV11-3 with TRBJ2-1; the match to TRBD1 covers 7 bases. With 4 bases clipped from V and 7 bases from J, the junction kept 7 bases outside the gene matches. In germline, CDR1 is SGHNT, CDR2 YENEEA. The CDR3 extends over 14 amino acids. CDR3 nucleotides: TGTGCCAGCAGCTCAAGGGGGCATACGAATGAGCAGTTCTTC. It codes for CASSSRGHTNEQFF.

This clonotype was seen more than once but under ten times. The chain links TRBV6-4 to TRBJ1-3; perhaps TRBD1 as D (5 bases). Germline CDR1 MRHNA, CDR2 SNTAGT. The CDR3 contains 15 residues. Trimming removed 4 bases at V and 2 bases at J, with 12 bases between. The CDR3, as DNA: TGTGCCAGCAGTGTTCAGGGTGATACTGGAAACACCATATATTTT. This encodes CASSVQGDTGNTIYF.

Only a few counts were recorded for this clonotype. This chain links TRBV7-9 with TRBJ2-7; tentatively, D is TRBD1 or TRBD2 (5 bases each). The V and J ends lost 5 bases and 2 bases respectively, with 16 bases between them. The CDR3 covers 15 residues. Germline-derived CDR1 and CDR2 are SEHNR and FQNEAQ (reference sequence). CDR3 bases: TGTGCCAGCAGCCCCGAGGGGTCCCCTGCCTACGAGCAGTACTTC. Translation: CASSPEGSPAYEQYF.

A remark on this clonotype: With a much larger clone just one base away, this may be a read error. This rearrangement joins TRBV5-6 to TRBJ2-3; TRBD2 is a possible D gene (5 bases). The CDR3 runs to 15 residues. Germline V lookup: CDR1 SGHDT, CDR2 YYEEEE. Trimming cost V 4 bases and J 0 bases, with 12 bases left between them. This CDR3 reads CASSIWTYSTDTQYF. DNA of the CDR3: TGTGCCAGCAGCATCTGGACTTATAGCACAGATACGCAGTATTTT.

Only a few counts were recorded for this clonotype. The chain has TRBV11-2 and TRBJ2-3; D is perhaps TRBD1 (5 bases). Per germline, CDR1 SGHAT and CDR2 FQNNGV. CDR3 length: 15 residues. Trimming pared 0 bases from V and 4 bases from J, leaving 11 bases between. CDR3: CASSLDPGLADTQYF. CDR3 nucleotide sequence: TGTGCCAGCAGCTTAGACCCAGGGCTTGCAGATACGCAGTATTTT.